Shown below are 19 T cell receptor beta chains from a single sample sequenced in a study of blood T cell repertoires in COVID-19. Data came from immunoSEQ multiplex PCR; TCRdb stores just in-frame clones and leaves some out. The sample yields tens of thousands of clones, roughly four fifths seen once. Specimen: peripheral blood. The origin of the receptors is a man aged 55 to 70 with acute or convalescent COVID-19.

The CDR3 loop reads CASSPGFTNSNQPQHF. CDR3 bases: TGTGCCAGCAGTCCGGGATTTACAAATAGCAATCAGCCCCAGCATTTT. This rearrangement joins TRBV5-8 to TRBJ1-5; D uncertain. There are 16 residues in the CDR3. Per the germline V gene, CDR1 is SGHTS and CDR2 is YDEGEE. Trimming shortened V by 5 bases and J by 0 bases, and 15 bases separated the two germline ends.

The CDR3 loop is CASTPGDEPSGITDTQYF. CDR3 coding DNA: TGTGCCAGCACCCCTGGGGACGAGCCTAGCGGGATCACAGATACGCAGTATTTT. The chain recombines TRBV27 with TRBJ2-3; 9 bases agree with TRBD2. CDR1 is MNHEY, CDR2 SMNVEV, per germline (reference sequence). V lost 7 bases to trimming and J lost 2 bases; unmatched junction nucleotides: 16. The CDR3 runs 18 residues.

The gene calls are TRBV13 and TRBJ2-3; 9 positions agree with TRBD2. The CDR3 length is 17 residues. CDR1 and CDR2 from the germline V gene are PRHDT and FYEKMQ (reference sequence). With V trimmed by 0 bases and J by 5 bases, 9 bases remained unmatched. CDR3 region: CASSLGVAGGLRDTQYF. The CDR3 DNA reads as TGTGCCAGCAGCTTAGGCGTGGCGGGAGGGCTGAGAGATACGCAGTATTTT.

J is TRBJ2-1 and V is TRBV6-4; D unresolved. Germline V gives CDR1 MRHNA, CDR2 SNTAGT. The V and J ends lost 4 bases and 9 bases respectively, with 13 bases between them. This CDR3 spans 13 amino acids. CDR3 coding DNA: TGTGCCAGCAGTGGACCGCTCGGCGGTGAGCAGTTCTTC. This encodes CASSGPLGGEQFF.

The chain is built from TRBV6-5 and TRBJ1-2; 8 bases match TRBD1. The V segment lost 1 base and the J segment 8 bases; nucleotides outside the gene matches: 6. CDR3 length: 14 residues. Germline V lookup: CDR1 MNHEY, CDR2 SVGAGI. The CDR3, as DNA: TGTGCCAGCAGTTACTATCCGACAGGGGAAGGCTACACCTTC. Protein product: CASSYYPTGEGYTF.

The table lists this clone with a few counts. V gene TRBV30 combines with J gene TRBJ1-5; D not resolved. This CDR3 has 13 amino acids. Trimming pared 3 bases from V and 1 base from J, leaving 7 bases between. Germline loops: CDR1 GTSNPN, CDR2 SVGIG (reference sequence). The CDR3 loop is CAWRGGSNQPQHF. CDR3 bases: TGTGCCTGGAGAGGCGGGAGCAATCAGCCCCAGCATTTT.

A few counts support this clone. The chain combines TRBV9 with TRBJ2-6, with TRBD2 matching over 7 bases. With V trimmed by 2 bases and J by 1 base, 9 bases remained unmatched. The CDR3 spans 18 residues. CDR1 is SGDLS and CDR2 is YYNGEE in the germline V gene. The CDR3 bases are TGTGCCAGCAGCGTTGCGGGAGATCGAGGATCTGGGGCCAACGTCCTGACTTTC. This gives the protein CASSVAGDRGSGANVLTF.

The chain is built from TRBV6-5 and TRBJ1-2, with unresolved D. V lost 6 bases, J lost 4 bases, and 9 bases lay in between. This CDR3 contains 12 residues. Germline-derived CDR1 and CDR2 are MNHEY and SVGAGI. The CDR3 loop is CASRELVYGYTF. CDR3 sequence (DNA): TGTGCCAGCAGGGAGCTTGTCTATGGCTACACCTTC.

The rearrangement uses TRBV5-6 and TRBJ2-1; 9 bases are shared with TRBD2. Germline assignment: CDR1 SGHDT and CDR2 YYEEEE. CDR3 size: 15 residues. J gave up 9 bases and V 1 base, and 8 bases lay outside the gene matches. The DNA of the CDR3 is TGTGCCAGCAGCTTGTATTTACTAGCGGGCGGTGAGCAGTTCTTC. Its translation: CASSLYLLAGGEQFF.

V is TRBV4-2 and J is TRBJ1-2; D uncertain. Germline assignment: CDR1 LGHNA and CDR2 YNFKEQ. This CDR3 is built from 12 residues. Trimming shortened V by 1 base and J by 4 bases, and 4 bases separated the two germline ends. DNA for the CDR3: TGTGCCAGCAGCCAAGCCTCCTATGGCTACACCTTC. This codes for CASSQASYGYTF.

This clone has a single count. The rearrangement joins TRBV10-3 to TRBJ2-7; D possibly corresponds to TRBD1 (6 bases). The CDR3 is 14 residues long. V was trimmed by 2 bases and J by 1 base, leaving 9 bases between them. From germline, CDR1 is ENHRY and CDR2 SYGVKD. The chain's CDR3 is CAISEGTQSYEQYF. DNA for the CDR3: TGTGCCATCAGTGAGGGGACACAGTCCTACGAGCAGTACTTC.

This clone was seen more than once but under ten times. This chain joins TRBV4-1 and TRBJ2-1, with 11 positions matching TRBD2. In germline, CDR1 is MGHRA, CDR2 YSYEKL. This CDR3 is 15 amino acids long. The ends lost 1 base at V and 12 bases at J; junction bases unmatched: 8. The CDR3 bases are TGCGCCAGCAGCCAAGTCACTAGCGGGAGCGAACGGCAGTTCTTC. As protein: CASSQVTSGSERQFF.

The V gene is TRBV28, the J gene TRBJ2-5; D is unclear. This CDR3 has 14 residues. V was cut by 2 bases and J by 0 bases, with 7 bases left in between. Germline assignment: CDR1 MDHEN and CDR2 SYDVKM. The CDR3 loop reads CASSLRRYQETQYF. The DNA for the CDR3 is TGTGCCAGCAGTTTACGGCGGTACCAAGAGACCCAGTACTTC.

V usage is TRBV12-3 or TRBV12-4 and J usage is TRBJ2-1; maybe TRBD2 (6 bases). This CDR3 has 12 amino acids. The ends were cut back, 5 bases at V and 10 bases at J, with 12 bases in the middle. CDR3 loop: CASSAGTVEQFF. In DNA, the CDR3 is TGTGCCAGCAGTGCCGGGACTGTGGAGCAGTTCTTC.

The V call is TRBV7-6, the J call TRBJ2-1; perhaps TRBD2 as D (7 bases). From germline, CDR1 is SGHVS and CDR2 FNYEAQ. This CDR3 region has 21 residues. Trimming pared 5 bases from V and 2 bases from J, leaving 31 bases between. CDR3 DNA sequence: TGTGCCAGCAGCCCAGGGCCGGCTAGCGGCACTCGAGGGGGGCCCTACAATGAGCAGTTCTTC. It yields the protein CASSPGPASGTRGGPYNEQFF.

The rearrangement joins TRBV28 to TRBJ2-5; a possible D gene is TRBD1 (5 bases). The CDR3 has 14 residues. V was cut by 3 bases and J by 4 bases, with 12 bases left in between. The germline V gene encodes CDR1 MDHEN and CDR2 SYDVKM. CDR3 sequence: CASSFAGSLETQYF. CDR3 nucleotide sequence: TGTGCCAGCAGTTTCGCAGGGTCCCTAGAGACCCAGTACTTC.

The J gene is TRBJ2-1, the V gene TRBV7-3; TRBD2 agrees at 14 bases. CDR3 length: 16 residues. Trimming at V came to 2 bases and at J to 7 bases, leaving 4 bases not matched to a gene. Germline assignment: CDR1 SGHTA and CDR2 FQGTGA. CDR3 sequence reads: CASSLRGTSGSNEQFF. As DNA, the CDR3 is TGTGCCAGCAGCTTACGGGGGACTAGCGGGAGTAATGAGCAGTTCTTC.

This clone has only one observation. The rearrangement joins TRBV3-1 (or the pseudogene TRBV3-2) to TRBJ2-6; 7 bases map to TRBD2. The CDR3 loop spans 19 amino acids. The V segment lost 0 bases and the J segment 0 bases; nucleotides outside the gene matches: 8. The germline gives CDR1 LGHDT, CDR2 YNNKEL (reference sequence). Written as DNA, the CDR3 is TGTGCCAGCAGCCAAGACTCCCTAGCGGCAGACTCTGGGGCCAACGTCCTGACTTTC. It yields the protein CASSQDSLAADSGANVLTF.

The chain couples TRBV10-2 to TRBJ1-1, with TRBD1 identical over 10 bases. CDR3 length equals 15 residues. Trimming removed 7 bases from V and 4 bases from J; junction bases left unmatched: 9. Per germline, CDR1 WSHSY and CDR2 SAAADI. CDR3 residues: CASIRTGGMGTEAFF. CDR3 sequence (DNA): TGCGCCAGCATTAGGACAGGGGGTATGGGCACTGAAGCTTTCTTT.